A single sample gave rise to the 27 T cell receptor beta chains below, sequenced in a study of metastatic and nonmetastatic thyroid tumors. TCRdb called clones again from the PCR reads with MiXCR. This sample has about 13,000 clones, with 20% to 30% found just once. Thyroid surgery took place with no prior treatment in any patient. The sequenced material came from adjacent normal tissue. The receptor source for this set is a female donor with papillary thyroid cancer or a benign thyroid nodule (not recorded which). Some clones in this sample may be carry-over from other donors' samples.

In this sample, this clone turned up a few times. The chain is built from TRBV2 and TRBJ2-7; 9 nucleotides align to TRBD1. Germline V gene sequence: CDR1 SNHLY, CDR2 FYNNEI. The trim removed 4 bases at V and 6 bases at J, leaving 4 bases unmatched. This CDR3 contains 13 residues. CDR3 DNA: TGTGCCAGCAGTGGGACAGGGGCCGGCGAGCAGTACTTC. This translates into CASSGTGAGEQYF. Complete variable domain (other parts from reference TRBV2 and TRBJ2-7): EPEVTQTPSHQVTQMGQEVILRCVPISNHLYFYWYRQILGQKVEFLVSFYNNEISEKSEIFDDQFSVERPDGSNFTLKIRSTKLEDSAMYFCASSGTGAGEQYFGPGTRLTVT.

The chain's CDR3 is CASSPRDRTYEQYF. CDR3 nucleotides: TGTGCCAGCTCACCCCGGGACAGAACCTACGAGCAGTACTTC. J is TRBJ2-7 and V is TRBV18, with 7 bases fitting TRBD1. The CDR3 totals 14 residues. Germline CDR1 and CDR2: KGHSH and LQKENI. V lost 3 bases to trimming and J lost 2 bases; unmatched junction nucleotides: 4.

This clone turned up a few times. The V gene is TRBV28, the J gene TRBJ2-5, with a tentative D call TRBD1 (7 bases). CDR3 size: 14 residues. Per germline, CDR1 MDHEN and CDR2 SYDVKM. Trimming stripped 5 bases from V and 4 bases from J, with 14 bases between. Here the CDR3 reads CASSDREERETQYF. For the CDR3, the DNA is TGTGCCAGCAGTGACAGGGAGGAACGAGAGACCCAGTACTTC.

This chain links TRBV9 with TRBJ2-3, with 11 bases aligning to TRBD2. The trim removed 0 bases at V and 3 bases at J, leaving 6 bases unmatched. CDR1 is SGDLS and CDR2 is YYNGEE in the germline V gene. This CDR3 comprises 17 residues. CDR3 coding DNA: TGTGCCAGCAGCGTAGGCCTAGCGGGGGGAGGGACAGATACGCAGTATTTT. This encodes CASSVGLAGGGTDTQYF.

As regards this clone: An end of the junction does not agree with germline; a read error may underlie this. In nucleotides, the CDR3 is TGCAGTGCGGGACTAGCGGTAGACTCCTACGAGCAGCACTTC. It codes for CSAGLAVDSYEQHF. This chain joins TRBV20-1 and TRBJ2-7; 11 bases line up with TRBD2. The CDR3 loop spans 14 amino acids. CDR1 DFQATT and CDR2 SNEGSKA come from the germline V gene (reference sequence).

The V call is TRBV11-1, the J call TRBJ2-1; TRBD2 matches at 10 bases. V lost 5 bases and J lost 6; bases outside the gene matches: 7. The V gene's germline CDR1 is SGHAT and CDR2 FQDESV (reference sequence). CDR3 length: 15 residues. CDR3 region: CASSPPSGRGNEQFF. CDR3 nucleotides: TGTGCCAGCAGCCCGCCAAGCGGGAGGGGCAATGAGCAGTTCTTC.

By share, this clone ranks as medium-sized. The chain is built from TRBV28 and TRBJ2-7; D may match TRBD1 or TRBD2 (5 bases each). Trimming took off 2 bases at V and 5 bases at J, with 16 bases between the two ends. Germline CDR1 reads MDHEN; CDR2 reads SYDVKM. The CDR3 runs 15 residues. CDR3 amino acids: CASSLGVGRGHEQYF. The CDR3 nucleotides are TGTGCCAGCAGTTTAGGAGTGGGTAGGGGACACGAGCAGTACTTC.

V and J are TRBV6-5 and TRBJ2-1, with 7 bases that match TRBD1. The CDR3 runs 14 residues. Germline V gene lookup returns CDR1 MNHEY and CDR2 SVGAGI. J gave up 9 bases and V 0 bases, and 5 bases lay outside the gene matches. The CDR3 here is CASSYSAGGGEQFF. CDR3 DNA: TGTGCCAGCAGTTACTCGGCAGGGGGTGGTGAGCAGTTCTTC.

This clone has a handful of counts. In DNA, the CDR3 is TGTGCCAGCAGTTACGCGGGACAACTCAACCCCTACGAGCAGTACTTC. This codes for CASSYAGQLNPYEQYF. The chain combines TRBV6-2 or TRBV6-3 with TRBJ2-7; either TRBD1 or TRBD2 may fit D (6 bases each). CDR1 and CDR2 from the germline V gene are MNHEY and SVGEGT. The germline V and J ends were trimmed by 2 bases and 2 bases, with 16 bases remaining between them. There are 16 residues in the CDR3.

The chain combines TRBV28 with TRBJ1-6, with TRBD1 identical over 7 bases. The CDR3 length is 15 residues. Germline CDR1 reads MDHEN; CDR2 reads SYDVKM. V lost 0 bases and J lost 7; bases outside the gene matches: 3. The DNA of the CDR3 is TGTGCCAGCAGTTTATGGTCGGGACAGAATTCACCCCTCCACTTT. This codes for CASSLWSGQNSPLHF.

In this sample, this clone turned up a few times. CDR3 nucleotides: TGTGCCAGCAGCGGAGTACAGGGGAGGCAGTTCTTC. This codes for CASSGVQGRQFF. V and J are TRBV7-3 and TRBJ2-1; TRBD1 matches at 7 bases. V trimming: 5 bases; J trimming: 12 bases; junction bases outside the gene matches: 7. Germline loops: CDR1 SGHTA, CDR2 FQGTGA. The length of the CDR3 is 12 residues. The entire variable domain, with the rest obtained from reference TRBV7-3 and TRBJ2-1, is as follows: GAGVSQTPSNKVTEKGKYVELRCDPISGHTALYWYRQSLGQGPEFLIYFQGTGAADDSGLPNDRFFAVRPEGSVSTLKIQRTERGDSAVYLCASSGVQGRQFFGPGTRLTVL.

The chain uses TRBV29-1 and TRBJ2-5; no clear D gene. Trimming shortened V by 7 bases and J by 7 bases, and 19 bases separated the two germline ends. The CDR3 is 13 residues long. CDR1 and CDR2 from the germline V gene are SQVTM and ANQGSEA. This CDR3 reads CSAYLGVVGTQYF. The CDR3 nucleotides read TGCAGCGCTTACCTGGGTGTCGTTGGGACCCAGTACTTC.

By share, this clone ranks as medium-sized (0.01 to 0.1%). The V and J genes are TRBV20-1 and TRBJ2-7; 10 bases match TRBD2. The germline gives CDR1 DFQATT, CDR2 SNEGSKA (reference sequence). The V and J ends lost 6 bases and 3 bases, in that order; junction bases with no gene match: 14. This CDR3 is built from 16 residues. CDR3 protein: CSANQREGGYGYEQYF. The CDR3 coding sequence is TGCAGTGCCAATCAGCGGGAGGGCGGATACGGCTACGAGCAGTACTTC.

By its share, this clone is medium-sized. The rearrangement joins TRBV6-1 to TRBJ1-4; no clear D. Between the trimmed V and J ends, which lost 7 bases and 8 bases, there was a span of 14 bases. Germline V CDR1 and CDR2: MNHNS, SASEGT. The length of the CDR3 is 13 residues. CDR3 sequence: CASNLKGIEKLFF. CDR3 sequence (DNA): TGTGCCAGCAACTTAAAAGGAATCGAAAAACTGTTTTTT.

Worth noting for this clone: The junction shows a germline mismatch at one end, possibly a read error. The V gene is TRBV9, the J gene TRBJ1-2; the D is unclear. This CDR3 region has 15 residues. Germline values: CDR1 SGDLS, CDR2 YYNGEE. CDR3 sequence reads: CVSSGCPSVDYGYTF. The CDR3 region has the DNA TGTGTCAGCAGCGGCTGCCCTAGCGTGGACTATGGCTACACCTTC.

For the CDR3, the DNA is TGTGCCAGCAGAGGCGGGGGGCTTGACTATGGCTACACCTTC. As protein: CASRGGGLDYGYTF. The J gene is TRBJ1-2, the V gene TRBV28; perhaps TRBD1 as D (6 bases). CDR1 and CDR2 from the germline V gene are MDHEN and SYDVKM. The CDR3 runs to 14 residues. The V end lost 6 bases, the J end lost 3 bases, and 14 bases lay between the germline ends.

This clone has only a few counts. This chain uses TRBV24-1 with TRBJ1-2, with TRBD1 as a possible D gene (5 bases). The CDR3 extends over 17 amino acids. CDR1 is KGHDR, CDR2 SFDVKD, per germline. Trimming removed 8 bases from V and 4 bases from J, with 25 bases in between. The CDR3 DNA is TGTGCCACCAACCAAGCCGAGCGCGGGGGTCCTACCTATGGCTACACCTTC. Its translation: CATNQAERGGPTYGYTF.

At least ten counts were recorded for this clone. This chain connects TRBV7-6 to TRBJ2-5; the D gene is possibly TRBD2 (6 bases). Germline values: CDR1 SGHVS, CDR2 FNYEAQ. V shed 5 bases and J shed 5 bases, with 9 bases lying between them. The CDR3 is made up of 12 amino acids. CDR3 nucleotides: TGTGCCAGCAGCCTTGGGAGGGAGACCCAGTACTTC. It codes for CASSLGRETQYF.

This chain links TRBV6-1 with TRBJ1-1; D gene unclear. Trimming left V 7 bases short and J 4 bases short, with 13 bases between. Per germline, CDR1 MNHNS and CDR2 SASEGT. The CDR3 sequence is 13 residues long. CDR3 region: CASNYVTSTEAFF. The CDR3 DNA is TGTGCCAGCAACTACGTGACGAGCACTGAAGCTTTCTTT.

This clone is deemed medium-sized. V is TRBV2 and J is TRBJ2-3; 7 bases agree with TRBD2. Trimming took 7 bases from V and 2 from J; bases not matched to a gene: 6. CDR3 length equals 14 residues. Germline CDR1 and CDR2: SNHLY and FYNNEI. Here the CDR3 DNA reads TGTGCCAGCAAGCCAGCGGGGTTCACAGATACGCAGTATTTT. This gives the protein CASKPAGFTDTQYF.

The J gene is TRBJ1-1, the V gene TRBV7-2, with D unresolved. Trimming pared 1 base from V and 10 bases from J, leaving 13 bases between. The CDR3 covers 13 residues. Germline V gives CDR1 SGHTA, CDR2 FQGNSA. CDR3 sequence: CASSLVGKSAAFF. The CDR3 DNA is TGTGCCAGCAGCTTAGTGGGGAAGAGTGCAGCTTTCTTT.

Turning to this clone: At one of its ends the junction is not consistent with the germline gene, which may arise from a read error. V gene TRBV30 combines with J gene TRBJ2-1; D ambiguous. Germline CDR1 and CDR2: GTSNPN and SVGIG (reference sequence). This CDR3 is built from 13 residues. The CDR3 coding sequence is TGTGCCTGTAGTGTAGACCCAAACAATGAGCAGTTCTTC. Its protein is CACSVDPNNEQFF.

This chain joins TRBV7-2 and TRBJ1-1; D gene unclear. V lost 1 base to trimming and J lost 0 bases, with 6 bases between them. CDR1 and CDR2 from the germline V gene are SGHTA and FQGNSA. The CDR3 length is 14 residues. The chain's CDR3 is CASSLGGLNTEAFF. CDR3 DNA sequence: TGTGCCAGCAGCTTAGGGGGATTGAACACTGAAGCTTTCTTT.

This clone rates as medium-sized. The chain links TRBV11-2 to TRBJ2-7, with 8 bases identical to TRBD1. The germline V gene encodes CDR1 SGHAT and CDR2 FQNNGV. The CDR3 is made up of 13 amino acids. The V and J ends lost 7 bases and 5 bases, in that order; junction bases with no gene match: 7. The DNA of the CDR3 is TGTGCCAGCAACGACAGGGGTCTCCACGAGCAGTACTTC. Translated, it gives CASNDRGLHEQYF. Drawing the rest from reference TRBV11-2 and TRBJ2-7, the complete variable domain is EAGVAQSPRYKIIEKRQSVAFWCNPISGHATLYWYQQILGQGPKLLIQFQNNGVVDDSQLPKDRFSAERLKGVDSTLKIQPAKLEDSAVYLCASNDRGLHEQYFGPGTRLTVT.

This clone qualifies as medium-sized (0.01 to 0.1%). Other DNA sequences in the sample encode the same CDR3. V gene TRBV3-1 combines with J gene TRBJ1-1; possibly TRBD1 for D (5 bases). There are 13 residues in the CDR3. V lost 2 bases and J lost 5, with 9 bases in between. CDR1 LGHDT and CDR2 YNNKEL come from the germline V gene (reference sequence). This chain's CDR3 is CASSQQGRTEAFF. In nucleotides, the CDR3 is TGTGCCAGCAGCCAACAGGGAAGGACTGAAGCTTTCTTT.

V gene TRBV4-3 combines with J gene TRBJ2-5; TRBD1 might be the D (5 bases). This CDR3 is built from 16 residues. Trimming cost V 0 bases and J 1 base, with 12 bases left between them. Germline V lookup: CDR1 LGHNA, CDR2 YSLEER. The DNA for the CDR3 is TGCGCCAGCAGCCAAGAAGGGGCCGGGTCCCAAGAGACCCAGTACTTC. It encodes CASSQEGAGSQETQYF.

This clone was counted between two and nine times. The rearrangement joins TRBV6-1 to TRBJ1-4; 10 positions match TRBD1. The V gene's germline CDR1 is MNHNS and CDR2 SASEGT. Trimming at V came to 4 bases and at J to 7 bases, leaving 6 bases not matched to a gene. The CDR3 is 15 amino acids. In DNA form, the CDR3 reads TGTGCCAGCAGTGCCCATGACAGGGGGCGTGAAAAACTGTTTTTT. Translation: CASSAHDRGREKLFF.